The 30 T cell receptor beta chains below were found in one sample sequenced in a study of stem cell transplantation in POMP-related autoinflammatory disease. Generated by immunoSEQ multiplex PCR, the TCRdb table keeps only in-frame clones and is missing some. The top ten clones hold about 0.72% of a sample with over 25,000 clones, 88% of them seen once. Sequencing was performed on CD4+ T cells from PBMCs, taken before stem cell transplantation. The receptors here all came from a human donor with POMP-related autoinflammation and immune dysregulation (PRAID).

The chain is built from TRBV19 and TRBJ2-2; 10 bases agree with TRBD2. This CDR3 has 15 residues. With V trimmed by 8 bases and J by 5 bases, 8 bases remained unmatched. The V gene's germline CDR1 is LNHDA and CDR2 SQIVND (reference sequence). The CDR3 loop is CASRVTSGETGELFF. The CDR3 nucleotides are TGTGCCAGTCGCGTTACTAGCGGGGAGACCGGGGAGCTGTTTTTT.

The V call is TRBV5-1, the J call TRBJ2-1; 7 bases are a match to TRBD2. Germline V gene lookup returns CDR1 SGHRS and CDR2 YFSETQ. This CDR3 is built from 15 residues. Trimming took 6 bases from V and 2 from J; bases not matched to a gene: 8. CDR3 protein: CASKRGDYPYNEQFF. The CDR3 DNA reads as TGCGCCAGCAAAAGAGGGGACTATCCCTACAATGAGCAGTTCTTC.

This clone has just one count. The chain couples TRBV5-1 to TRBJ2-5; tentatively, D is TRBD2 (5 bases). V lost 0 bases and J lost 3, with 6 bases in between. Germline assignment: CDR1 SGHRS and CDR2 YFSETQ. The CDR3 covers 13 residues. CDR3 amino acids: CASSLVLEETQYF. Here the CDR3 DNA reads TGCGCCAGCAGCTTGGTACTAGAAGAGACCCAGTACTTC.

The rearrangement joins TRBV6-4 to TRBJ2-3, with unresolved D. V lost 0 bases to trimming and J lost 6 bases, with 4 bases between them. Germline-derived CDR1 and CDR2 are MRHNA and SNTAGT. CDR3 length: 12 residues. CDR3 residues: CASSDSGDTQYF. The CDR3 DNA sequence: TGTGCCAGCAGTGACTCAGGGGATACGCAGTATTTT.

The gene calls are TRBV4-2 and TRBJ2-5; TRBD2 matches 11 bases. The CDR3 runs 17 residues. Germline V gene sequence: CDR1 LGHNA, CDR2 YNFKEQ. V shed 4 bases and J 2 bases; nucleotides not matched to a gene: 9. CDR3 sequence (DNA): TGTGCCAGCAGCCTTTACGACCTAGCGGGGGGACAAGAGACCCAGTACTTC. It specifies CASSLYDLAGGQETQYF.

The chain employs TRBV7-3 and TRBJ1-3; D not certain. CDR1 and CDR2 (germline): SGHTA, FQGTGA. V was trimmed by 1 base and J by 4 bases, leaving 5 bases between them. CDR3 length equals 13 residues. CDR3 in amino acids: CASSLMSGNTIYF. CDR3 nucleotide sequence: TGTGCCAGCAGCTTAATGTCGGGAAACACCATATATTTT.

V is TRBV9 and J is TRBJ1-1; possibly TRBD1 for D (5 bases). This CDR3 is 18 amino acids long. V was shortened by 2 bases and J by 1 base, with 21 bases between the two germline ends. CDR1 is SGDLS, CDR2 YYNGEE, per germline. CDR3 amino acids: CASSVRGLAPSPNTEAFF. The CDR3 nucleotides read TGTGCCAGCAGCGTCCGGGGCCTGGCACCTAGCCCGAACACTGAAGCTTTCTTT.

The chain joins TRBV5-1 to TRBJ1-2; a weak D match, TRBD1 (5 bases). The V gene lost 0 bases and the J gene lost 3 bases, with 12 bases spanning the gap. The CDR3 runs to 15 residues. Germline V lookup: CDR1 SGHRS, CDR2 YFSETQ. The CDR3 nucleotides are TGCGCCAGCAGCTTGGTAGCAGGGACCTACTATGGCTACACCTTC. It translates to CASSLVAGTYYGYTF.

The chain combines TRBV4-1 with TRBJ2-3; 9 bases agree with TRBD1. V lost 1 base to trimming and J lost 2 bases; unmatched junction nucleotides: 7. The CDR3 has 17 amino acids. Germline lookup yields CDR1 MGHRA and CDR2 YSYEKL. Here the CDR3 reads CASSQVHGTGLTDTQYF. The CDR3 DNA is TGCGCCAGCAGCCAAGTACATGGGACAGGGCTCACAGATACGCAGTATTTT.

CDR3 sequence: CSVEARQNTEAFF. The CDR3 DNA is TGCAGCGTTGAGGCCCGACAGAACACTGAAGCTTTCTTT. This chain connects TRBV29-1 to TRBJ1-1, with D unresolved. The germline V and J ends were trimmed by 3 bases and 1 base, with 9 bases remaining between them. The CDR3 runs 13 residues. The germline CDR1 and CDR2 sequences are SQVTM and ANQGSEA. The full variable domain, with the rest looked up from reference TRBV29-1 and TRBJ1-1, is SAVISQKPSRDICQRGTSLTIQCQVDSQVTMMFWYRQQPGQSLTLIATANQGSEATYESGFVIDKFPISRPNLTFSTLTVSNMSPEDSSIYLCSVEARQNTEAFFGQGTRLTVV.

The CDR3 DNA follows: TGTGCAAGTCGCCCCGGGACCAAATCATGGGAGACCCAGTACTTC. This translates into CASRPGTKSWETQYF. The gene calls are TRBV12-2 and TRBJ2-5. TRBV12-2 represents a pseudogene. The CDR3 is made up of 15 amino acids.

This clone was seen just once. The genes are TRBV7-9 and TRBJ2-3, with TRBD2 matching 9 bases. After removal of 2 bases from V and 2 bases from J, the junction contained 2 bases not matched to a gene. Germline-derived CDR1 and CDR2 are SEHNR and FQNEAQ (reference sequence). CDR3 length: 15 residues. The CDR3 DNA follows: TGTGCCAGCAGCTTATTAGCGGGAGCCACAGATACGCAGTATTTT. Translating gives CASSLLAGATDTQYF. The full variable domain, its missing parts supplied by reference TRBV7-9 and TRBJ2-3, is DTGVSQNPRHKITKRGQNVTFRCDPISEHNRLYWYRQTLGQGPEFLTYFQNEAQLEKSRLLSDRFSAERPKGSFSTLEIQRTEQGDSAMYLCASSLLAGATDTQYFGPGTRLTVL.

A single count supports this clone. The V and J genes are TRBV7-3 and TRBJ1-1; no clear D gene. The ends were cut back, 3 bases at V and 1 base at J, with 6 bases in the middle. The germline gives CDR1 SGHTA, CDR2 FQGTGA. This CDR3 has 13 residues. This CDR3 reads CASSFKKNTEAFF. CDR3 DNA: TGTGCCAGCAGCTTTAAGAAGAACACTGAAGCTTTCTTT.

CDR3 in amino acids: CASSSPGRQGVSPLHF. CDR3 DNA sequence: TGTGCCAGCAGTTCCCCGGGAAGACAGGGGGTCTCACCCCTCCACTTT. The genes are TRBV6-5 and TRBJ1-6; 9 bases are shared with TRBD1. Germline CDR1 reads MNHEY; CDR2 reads SVGAGI. V shed 4 bases, J shed 10 bases, and the junction held 11 bases outside the gene matches. This CDR3 is 16 amino acids long.

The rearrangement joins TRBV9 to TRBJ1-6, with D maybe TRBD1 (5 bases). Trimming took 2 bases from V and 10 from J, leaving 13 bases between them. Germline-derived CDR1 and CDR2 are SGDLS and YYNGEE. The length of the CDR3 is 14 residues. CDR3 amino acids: CASSVRDGASPLHF. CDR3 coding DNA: TGTGCCAGCAGCGTCCGGGACGGGGCCTCACCCCTCCACTTT.

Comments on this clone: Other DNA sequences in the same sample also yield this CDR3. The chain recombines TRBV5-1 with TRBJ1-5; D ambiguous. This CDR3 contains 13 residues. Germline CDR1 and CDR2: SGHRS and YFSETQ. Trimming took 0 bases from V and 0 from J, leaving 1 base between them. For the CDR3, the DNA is TGCGCCAGCAGCTTGGATAGCAATCAGCCCCAGCATTTT. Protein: CASSLDSNQPQHF.

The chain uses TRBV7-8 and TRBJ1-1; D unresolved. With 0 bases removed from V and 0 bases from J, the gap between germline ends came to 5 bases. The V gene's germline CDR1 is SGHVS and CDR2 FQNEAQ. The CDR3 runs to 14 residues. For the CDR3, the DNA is TGTGCCAGCAGCTTAGCAGGCCTGAACACTGAAGCTTTCTTT. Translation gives CASSLAGLNTEAFF. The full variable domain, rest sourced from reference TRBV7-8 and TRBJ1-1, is GAGVSQSPRYKVAKRGQDVALRCDPISGHVSLFWYQQALGQGPEFLTYFQNEAQLDKSGLPSDRFFAERPEGSVSTLKIQRTQQEDSAVYLCASSLAGLNTEAFFGQGTRLTVV.

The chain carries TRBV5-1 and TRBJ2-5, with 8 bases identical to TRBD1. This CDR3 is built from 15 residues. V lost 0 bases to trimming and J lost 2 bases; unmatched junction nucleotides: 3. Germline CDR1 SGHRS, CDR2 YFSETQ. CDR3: CASSLEGTGQETQYF. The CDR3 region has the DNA TGCGCCAGCAGCTTGGAGGGGACAGGACAAGAGACCCAGTACTTC.

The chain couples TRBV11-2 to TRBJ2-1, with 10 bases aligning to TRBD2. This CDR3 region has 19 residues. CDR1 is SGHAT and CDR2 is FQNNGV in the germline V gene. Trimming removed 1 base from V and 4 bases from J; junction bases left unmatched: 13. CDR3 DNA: TGTGCCAGCAGCTTAGGGACAGGTACTAGCGGGATCCCTTACAATGAGCAGTTCTTC. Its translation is CASSLGTGTSGIPYNEQFF.

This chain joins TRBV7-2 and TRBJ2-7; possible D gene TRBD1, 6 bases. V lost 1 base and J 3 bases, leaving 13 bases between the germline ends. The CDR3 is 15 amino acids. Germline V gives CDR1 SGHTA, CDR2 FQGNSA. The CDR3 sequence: CASSLVQGRDYEQYF. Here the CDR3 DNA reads TGTGCCAGCAGCTTAGTACAGGGTCGGGACTACGAGCAGTACTTC. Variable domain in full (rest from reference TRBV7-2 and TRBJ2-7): GAGVSQSPSNKVTEKGKDVELRCDPISGHTALYWYRQSLGQGLEFLIYFQGNSAPDKSGLPSDRFSAERTGGSVSTLTIQRTQQEDSAVYLCASSLVQGRDYEQYFGPGTRLTVT.

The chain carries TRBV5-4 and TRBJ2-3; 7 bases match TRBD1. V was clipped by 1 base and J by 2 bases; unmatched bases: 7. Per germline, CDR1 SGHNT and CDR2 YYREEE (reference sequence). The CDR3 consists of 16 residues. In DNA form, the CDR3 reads TGTGCCAGCAGCTTGCGAGACAGGGATCCCACAGATACGCAGTATTTT. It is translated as CASSLRDRDPTDTQYF.

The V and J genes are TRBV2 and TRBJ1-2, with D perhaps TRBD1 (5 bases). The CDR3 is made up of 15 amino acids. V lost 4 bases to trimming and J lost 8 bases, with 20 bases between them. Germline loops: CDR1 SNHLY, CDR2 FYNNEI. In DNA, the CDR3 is TGTGCCAGCAGTGTGGGGGGACCCGCACTATCCGGCTACACCTTC. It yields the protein CASSVGGPALSGYTF.

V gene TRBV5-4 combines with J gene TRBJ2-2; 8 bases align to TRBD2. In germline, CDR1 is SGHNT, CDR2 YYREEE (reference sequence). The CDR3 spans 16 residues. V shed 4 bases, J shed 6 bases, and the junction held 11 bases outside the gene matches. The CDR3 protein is CASSLQAGRVAGELFF. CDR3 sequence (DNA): TGTGCCAGCAGCCTTCAGGCCGGGAGGGTCGCCGGGGAGCTGTTTTTT.

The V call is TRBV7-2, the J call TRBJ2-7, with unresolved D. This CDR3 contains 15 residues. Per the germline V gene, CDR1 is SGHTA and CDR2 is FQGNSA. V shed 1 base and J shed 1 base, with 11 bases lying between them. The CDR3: CASSLGGELSYEQYF. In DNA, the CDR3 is TGTGCCAGCAGCTTAGGTGGAGAACTTTCCTACGAGCAGTACTTC. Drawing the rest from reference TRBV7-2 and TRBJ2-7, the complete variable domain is GAGVSQSPSNKVTEKGKDVELRCDPISGHTALYWYRQSLGQGLEFLIYFQGNSAPDKSGLPSDRFSAERTGGSVSTLTIQRTQQEDSAVYLCASSLGGELSYEQYFGPGTRLTVT.

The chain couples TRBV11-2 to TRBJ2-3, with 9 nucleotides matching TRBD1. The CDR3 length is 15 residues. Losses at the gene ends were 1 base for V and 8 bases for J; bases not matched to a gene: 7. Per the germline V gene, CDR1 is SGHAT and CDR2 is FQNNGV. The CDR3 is CASSLGTGGAGTQYF. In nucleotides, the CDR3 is TGTGCCAGCAGCTTAGGTACAGGGGGCGCTGGTACGCAGTATTTT.

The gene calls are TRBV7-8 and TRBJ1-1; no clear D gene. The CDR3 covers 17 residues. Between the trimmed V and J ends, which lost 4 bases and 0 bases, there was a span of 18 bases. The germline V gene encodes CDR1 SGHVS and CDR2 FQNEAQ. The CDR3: CASSSSRILSMNTEAFF. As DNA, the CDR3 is TGTGCCAGCAGCTCCTCAAGGATTCTTTCTATGAACACTGAAGCTTTCTTT.

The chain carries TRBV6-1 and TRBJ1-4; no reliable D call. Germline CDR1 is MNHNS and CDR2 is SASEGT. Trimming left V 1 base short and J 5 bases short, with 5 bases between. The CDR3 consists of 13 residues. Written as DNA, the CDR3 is TGTGCCAGCAGTGAAGGCCCGAATGAAAAACTGTTTTTT. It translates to CASSEGPNEKLFF.

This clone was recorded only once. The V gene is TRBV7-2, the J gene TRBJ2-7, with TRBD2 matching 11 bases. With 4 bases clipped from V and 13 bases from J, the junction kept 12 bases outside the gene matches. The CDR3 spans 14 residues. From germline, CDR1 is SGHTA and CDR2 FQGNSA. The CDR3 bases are TGTGCCAGCAGCTCCCCAACTAGCGGGGGCCGCTACTACTTC. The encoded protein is CASSSPTSGGRYYF.

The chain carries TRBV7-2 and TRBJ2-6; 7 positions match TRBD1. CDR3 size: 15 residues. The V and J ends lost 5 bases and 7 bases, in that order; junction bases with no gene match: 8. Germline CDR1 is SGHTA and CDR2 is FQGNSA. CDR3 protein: CASSPWTGRANVLTF. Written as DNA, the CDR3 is TGTGCCAGCAGCCCATGGACAGGTAGAGCCAACGTCCTGACTTTC.

This chain's CDR3 is CASTPLRSGRAGNTQYF. CDR3 nucleotides: TGCGCCAGCACCCCCCTTCGTAGCGGGAGGGCTGGAAATACGCAGTATTTT. The chain combines TRBV10-2 with TRBJ2-3; 11 nucleotides align to TRBD2. CDR1 and CDR2 (germline): WSHSY, SAAADI. V was pared by 7 bases and J by 7 bases, with 16 bases of the junction left unmatched. This CDR3 contains 17 residues.